Listed here are 27 T cell receptor beta chains from one sample, sequenced in a study of cytomegalovirus exposure and HLA in healthy donors. Primers for the PCR totalled 60 Vbeta and 13 Jbeta. The assay was immunoSEQ multiplex PCR, and TCRdb's table has in-frame clones only and misses some. The sample gives fewer than 70,000 clones, roughly 71% of which show up once; approximately 10% is in the top ten. What was sequenced was PBMCs. The receptors come from a woman aged 60 to 75 in good health and CMV-seropositive.

CDR3 sequence (DNA): TGCGCCAGCAGCCGCAGGGACAGCAATTCACCCCTCCACTTT. Its translation is CASSRRDSNSPLHF. V and J are TRBV5-1 and TRBJ1-6; 7 bases are shared with TRBD1. The CDR3 contains 14 residues. V was clipped by 4 bases and J by 7 bases; unmatched bases: 5. The germline CDR1 and CDR2 sequences are SGHRS and YFSETQ.

CDR3 nucleotides: TGCGCCAGCAGTGAGGTCGCGGGAGGGCGCTACGAGCAGTACTTC. Residues: CASSEVAGGRYEQYF. The chain joins TRBV10-1 to TRBJ2-7; 9 bases map to TRBD2. This CDR3 comprises 15 residues. Unmatched junction bases numbered 5, after V lost 2 bases and J lost 3 bases. Germline V gene lookup returns CDR1 WNHNN and CDR2 SYGVQD (reference sequence).

This clone was observed at least ten times. The chain links TRBV7-6 to TRBJ1-1, with 7 positions matching TRBD1. The CDR3 is made up of 15 amino acids. J gave up 1 base and V 5 bases, and 7 bases lay outside the gene matches. CDR1 and CDR2 (germline): SGHVS, FNYEAQ. CDR3 sequence: CASSPRQGTNTEAFF. The CDR3 DNA reads TGTGCCAGCAGCCCACGACAGGGAACGAACACTGAAGCTTTCTTT.

The V and J genes are TRBV7-6 and TRBJ2-3, with D uncertain. This CDR3 has 12 amino acids. V dropped 4 bases and J dropped 8 bases, with 10 bases sitting between them. Germline CDR1 reads SGHVS; CDR2 reads FNYEAQ. DNA of the CDR3: TGTGCCAGCAGCTCGCACACGGGTACGCAGTATTTT. It specifies CASSSHTGTQYF.

The chain uses TRBV6-1 and TRBJ2-7; 9 bases match TRBD1. Germline loops: CDR1 MNHNS, CDR2 SASEGT. V was pared by 7 bases and J by 2 bases, with 3 bases of the junction left unmatched. The CDR3 loop spans 13 amino acids. The DNA for the CDR3 is TGTGCCAGCATTCGGGACAGGGCCTACGAGCAGTACTTC. Translation: CASIRDRAYEQYF.

The V gene is TRBV9, the J gene TRBJ1-3, with D possibly matching TRBD1 (5 bases). Germline values: CDR1 SGDLS, CDR2 YYNGEE. The CDR3 has 14 amino acids. V gave up 4 bases and J gave up 4 bases, with 12 bases separating them. CDR3 sequence: CASSPGRVGNTIYF. In DNA, the CDR3 is TGTGCCAGCAGCCCTGGCAGGGTAGGAAACACCATATATTTT.

The chain couples TRBV2 to TRBJ2-7; 12 bases are shared with TRBD2. This CDR3 is built from 17 residues. Losses at the gene ends were 10 bases for V and 3 bases for J; bases not matched to a gene: 16. CDR1 SNHLY and CDR2 FYNNEI come from the germline V gene. CDR3 protein: CAIVHQASGGALYEQYF. As DNA, the CDR3 is TGTGCCATAGTTCATCAGGCTAGCGGGGGGGCCCTCTACGAGCAGTACTTC.

The chain links TRBV7-9 to TRBJ1-2; 7 bases align to TRBD1. The length of the CDR3 is 13 residues. V lost 5 bases to trimming and J lost 5 bases; unmatched junction nucleotides: 5. CDR1 is SEHNR, CDR2 FQNEAQ, per germline (reference sequence). The CDR3 DNA sequence: TGTGCCAGCAGCGTACAGGGGCGGTATGGCTACACCTTC. Its translation: CASSVQGRYGYTF.

In regard to this clone: This is likely a read error, given that the CDR3 carries no conserved phenylalanine or tryptophan at its end. It is unclear where the CDR3 begins or ends on the DNA, so no DNA is shown, and the CDR3 is as TCRdb lists it. This chain connects TRBV6-5 to TRBJ1-1; the table's D gene call, TRBD1, was not cross checked with the DNA. The CDR3 spans 13 amino acids, including both terminal residues. The V gene's germline CDR1 is MNHEY and CDR2 SVGAGI. CDR3 loop: CASRRQLNTEALV.

J is TRBJ2-2 and V is TRBV7-9, with D unclear. This CDR3 comprises 16 residues. CDR1 and CDR2 (germline): SEHNR, FQNEAQ (reference sequence). The germline V and J ends were trimmed by 5 bases and 0 bases, with 13 bases remaining between them. As DNA, the CDR3 is TGTGCCAGCAGCCCCGAGGCCTACGCGAACACCGGGGAGCTGTTTTTT. It codes for CASSPEAYANTGELFF. Full variable domain (outside the CDR3, taken from reference TRBV7-9 and TRBJ2-2): DTGVSQNPRHKITKRGQNVTFRCDPISEHNRLYWYRQTLGQGPEFLTYFQNEAQLEKSRLLSDRFSAERPKGSFSTLEIQRTEQGDSAMYLCASSPEAYANTGELFFGEGSRLTVL.

The rearrangement links TRBV11-2 to TRBJ2-7; 8 nucleotides match TRBD2. J gave up 3 bases and V 5 bases, and 9 bases lay outside the gene matches. Germline CDR1 reads SGHAT; CDR2 reads FQNNGV. This CDR3 has 15 amino acids. Here the CDR3 DNA reads TGTGCCAGCAGCATCAGCGGGGGATACGTCTACGAGCAGTACTTC. As protein: CASSISGGYVYEQYF.

This clone was counted once. In DNA, the CDR3 is TGTGCCAGCAGTGAGCCGGGGACTAGCGTACACAATGAGCAGTTCTTC. Protein product: CASSEPGTSVHNEQFF. V gene TRBV6-1 combines with J gene TRBJ2-1; 10 bases are a match to TRBD2. Trimming cost V 3 bases and J 5 bases; bases outside gene matches: 7. This CDR3 comprises 16 residues. The germline V gene has CDR1 MNHNS and CDR2 SASEGT.

Only a few counts were recorded for this clone. It is likely a read error, because the conserved phenylalanine at the end of the CDR3 is missing. Because the CDR3's place on the DNA is in doubt, the DNA is left out and the CDR3 is given as listed by TCRdb. The chain employs TRBV7-7 and TRBJ1-5. Counting both end residues, the CDR3 totals 10 amino acids. Germline V gene lookup returns CDR1 SSHAT and CDR2 FNYEAQ (reference sequence). The chain's CDR3 is CASIRPPPRV.

V is TRBV19 and J is TRBJ1-1; D is uncertain. With 1 base removed from V and 1 base from J, the gap between germline ends came to 4 bases. This CDR3 contains 13 residues. Germline CDR1 is LNHDA and CDR2 is SQIVND (reference sequence). CDR3 bases: TGTGCCAGTAGTATAGGTCAGAACACTGAAGCTTTCTTT. This codes for CASSIGQNTEAFF.

This chain uses TRBV29-1 with TRBJ2-3; 8 bases are shared with TRBD1. The CDR3 consists of 10 residues. Trimming took 7 bases from V and 14 from J; bases not matched to a gene: 8. Germline CDR1 and CDR2: SQVTM and ANQGSEA. The CDR3 sequence is CSAGTGYSYF. CDR3 DNA sequence: TGCAGCGCTGGGACAGGTTATTCGTATTTT.

Here the CDR3 DNA reads TGTGCCAGTAGTATCTCCGGACAGGGATTTTACGAGCAGTACTTC. This translates into CASSISGQGFYEQYF. This chain links TRBV19 with TRBJ2-7; 8 bases line up with TRBD1. Germline CDR1 is LNHDA and CDR2 is SQIVND (reference sequence). Unmatched junction bases numbered 8, after V lost 3 bases and J lost 4 bases. CDR3 length: 15 residues.

Comment on this clone: This likely came from a read error, as a far larger clone is one base away. The chain is built from TRBV2 and TRBJ1-1, with a possible D match to TRBD1 (6 bases). Germline V gives CDR1 SNHLY, CDR2 FYNNEI. The V end lost 10 bases, the J end lost 4 bases, and 13 bases lay between the germline ends. CDR3 length: 12 residues. The CDR3 spells CAIGTRATEAFF. The CDR3 DNA reads as TGTGCCATCGGGACAAGGGCCACTGAAGCTTTCTTT.

The chain joins TRBV2 to TRBJ1-1; D gene uncertain. Germline assignment: CDR1 SNHLY and CDR2 FYNNEI. There are 14 residues in the CDR3. The V end lost 1 base, the J end lost 1 base, and 7 bases lay between the germline ends. In DNA form, the CDR3 reads TGTGCCAGCAGTGAAGTTATCTCGAACACTGAAGCTTTCTTT. Translation: CASSEVISNTEAFF.

This rearrangement joins TRBV2 to TRBJ2-1, with 10 nucleotides matching TRBD1. The CDR3 covers 14 residues. The V segment lost 6 bases and the J segment 8 bases; nucleotides outside the gene matches: 7. Looked up from germline, CDR1 is SNHLY and CDR2 is FYNNEI. The CDR3 bases are TGTGCCAGCAGAATAGGACAGGGGGGGCATGAGCAGTTCTTC. Protein sequence: CASRIGQGGHEQFF.

This clone was detected only a few times. The rearrangement links TRBV5-5 to TRBJ1-6; D might be TRBD1 (6 bases). V was cut by 4 bases and J by 2 bases, with 13 bases left in between. CDR3 length: 16 residues. The germline V gene has CDR1 SGHKS and CDR2 YYEKEE (reference sequence). CDR3 sequence reads: CASSVTTGTYNSPLHF. The CDR3, as DNA: TGTGCCAGCAGCGTGACCACAGGGACCTATAATTCACCCCTCCACTTT.

This clone was observed once. One end of the junction fails to match germline, which may point to a read error. Other DNA sequences in the sample encode the same CDR3. The chain links TRBV18 to TRBJ1-5; no clear D. The CDR3 covers 14 residues. CDR1 and CDR2 from the germline V gene are KGHSH and LQKENI. CDR3 bases: TGTGCCAGCTCACCAATGGAGGTGAGTCAGCCCCAACATTTT. As protein: CASSPMEVSQPQHF.

Turning to this clone: Compared with germline, one end of the junction differs, possibly owing to a read error. This chain joins TRBV7-9 and TRBJ2-7; D not certain. The CDR3 covers 13 residues. Germline CDR1 SEHNR, CDR2 FQNEAQ (reference sequence). DNA for the CDR3: TGTTCCAGCAGCTTGGTCAGCTCCTACGAGCAGTACTTC. Protein sequence: CSSSLVSSYEQYF.

This clone occurred a few times. The chain couples TRBV2 to TRBJ1-5; 7 bases are shared with TRBD1. The CDR3 sequence is 16 residues long. After removal of 5 bases from V and 2 bases from J, the junction contained 9 bases not matched to a gene. From germline, CDR1 is SNHLY and CDR2 FYNNEI. The CDR3 bases are TGTGCCAGCAGTAATAAGAAGGGACAGCGCAATCAGCCCCAGCATTTT. It specifies CASSNKKGQRNQPQHF.

This chain uses TRBV6-5 with TRBJ2-2; TRBD1 matches 7 bases. V was clipped by 5 bases and J by 4 bases; unmatched bases: 4. The V gene's germline CDR1 is MNHEY and CDR2 SVGAGI. This CDR3 contains 14 residues. CDR3 in DNA: TGTGCCAGCAGTGGAGACAGGGTCACCGGGGAGCTGTTTTTT. It is translated as CASSGDRVTGELFF.

V usage is TRBV19 and J usage is TRBJ1-1; D might be TRBD1 (5 bases). Looked up from germline, CDR1 is LNHDA and CDR2 is SQIVND (reference sequence). Deletions cut 3 bases from V and 9 bases from J, with 14 bases between. This CDR3 contains 13 residues. The CDR3 loop is CASSMAGQEKAFF. CDR3 DNA sequence: TGTGCCAGTAGTATGGCAGGGCAGGAAAAAGCTTTCTTT.

This clone was counted a single time. The CDR3 spells CASSLAPQGADDGYTF. The CDR3 DNA sequence: TGCGCCAGCAGCTTGGCCCCACAGGGGGCTGACGATGGCTACACCTTC. V is TRBV5-1 and J is TRBJ1-2; 9 bases map to TRBD1. The CDR3 consists of 16 residues. V was pared by 0 bases and J by 6 bases, with 9 bases of the junction left unmatched. Germline values: CDR1 SGHRS, CDR2 YFSETQ.

The CDR3 sequence is CAWVRQGVTGELFF. In DNA, the CDR3 is TGTGCCTGGGTGAGACAGGGCGTCACCGGGGAGCTGTTTTTT. The chain joins TRBV30 to TRBJ2-2; 7 bases agree with TRBD1. V trimming: 5 bases; J trimming: 4 bases; junction bases outside the gene matches: 7. Per germline, CDR1 GTSNPN and CDR2 SVGIG (reference sequence). The CDR3 contains 14 residues.